This T cell receptor beta chain was identified in a study of cytomegalovirus exposure and HLA in healthy donors. The PCR had 60 Vbeta and 13 Jbeta primers. Sequencing used immunoSEQ multiplex PCR; TCRdb keeps in-frame clones, though not all of them. The sample contains roughly 180,000 clones, 82% of which appear only once. The ends were cut back, 4 bases at V and 7 bases at J, with 20 bases in the middle. Germline loops: CDR1 MNHEY, CDR2 SVGAGI. The CDR3 length is 15 residues. This TCR was recovered from a man aged 40-55 years in good health and CMV-seronegative. Sequencing was carried out using PBMCs. The chain uses TRBV6-5 and TRBJ2-7; D may be TRBD1 (6 bases). In DNA form, the CDR3 reads TGTGCCAGCAGTTCCCTGGGGGCTCCTACGGGGGAGCAGTACTTC. Translated, it gives CASSSLGAPTGEQYF.